The following is a T cell receptor (beta chain) sequence with its context. Its antigen is not identified. The data belong to a study of cytomegalovirus exposure and HLA in healthy donors. Study in general: T cells numbering around 200 million yielded 117 million unique TCR beta sequences in an earlier analysis.

The PCR made use of 60 Vbeta and 13 Jbeta primers. Data came from immunoSEQ multiplex PCR; TCRdb stores just in-frame clones and leaves some out. The top ten hold 3% to 3.5% of the sample, which has some 96,000 clones, under 65% seen once. Between the trimmed V and J ends, which lost 10 bases and 4 bases, there was a span of 17 bases. In germline, CDR1 is KGHSH, CDR2 LQKENI. The CDR3 totals 14 residues. Study-wide findings and caveats: A later analysis reportedly identified an Asian-associated ancestry cluster as carrying fewer N-insertions than the approximately 710-donor mean. In vitro data verified a few CMV-associated chains as specific for CMV antigens.

This sequence joins TRBV18 and TRBJ1-5; no reliable D call. This receptor was taken from a man aged 55 to 70 in good health and CMV-seronegative. Sequencing used PBMCs. CDR3 loop: CATKTPADNQPQHF. The CDR3, as DNA: TGTGCCACCAAGACCCCGGCGGATAATCAGCCCCAGCATTTT.